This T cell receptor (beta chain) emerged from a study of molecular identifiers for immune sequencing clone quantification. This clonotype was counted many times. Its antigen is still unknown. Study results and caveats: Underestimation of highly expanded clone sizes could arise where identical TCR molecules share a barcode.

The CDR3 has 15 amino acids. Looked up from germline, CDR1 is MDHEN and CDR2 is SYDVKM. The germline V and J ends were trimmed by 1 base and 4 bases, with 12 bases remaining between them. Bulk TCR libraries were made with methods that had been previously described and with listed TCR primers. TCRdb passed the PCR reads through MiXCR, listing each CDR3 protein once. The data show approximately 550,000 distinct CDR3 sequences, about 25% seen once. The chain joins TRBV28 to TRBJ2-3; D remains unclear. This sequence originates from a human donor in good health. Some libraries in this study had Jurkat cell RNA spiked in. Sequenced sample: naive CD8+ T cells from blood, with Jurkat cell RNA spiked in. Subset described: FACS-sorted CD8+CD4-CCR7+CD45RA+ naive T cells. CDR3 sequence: CASSLSVGLADTQYF. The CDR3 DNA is TGTGCCAGCAGTTTATCAGTAGGCCTGGCAGATACGCAGTATTTT.